This T cell receptor beta chain was sequenced for a study of radiotherapy plus CTLA-4 blockade in lung cancer. This CDR3 region has 10 residues. Trimming removed 5 bases from V and 11 bases from J; junction bases left unmatched: 4. Looked up from germline, CDR1 is DFQATT and CDR2 is SNEGSKA (reference sequence). Study findings and constraints: Expansion in blood of tumor-derived TCR clones was seen after radiotherapy plus ipilimumab. The authors reported that early blood T cell clone dynamics, with interferon-beta, best predicted response.

A remark on this clone: Its specificity is unknown.

Sequencing used immunoSEQ multiplex PCR; TCRdb keeps in-frame clones, though not all of them. The repertoire holds about 110,000 clones, 81% seen once, with 3% to 4% in the top ten. The rearrangement uses TRBV20-1 and TRBJ1-1; 8 bases line up with TRBD1. The material sequenced was peripheral blood, taken from a patient treated with radiotherapy plus ipilimumab. The clonotype originates from a human donor with non-small cell lung cancer that progressed on radiotherapy plus ipilimumab. Some clones in this sample may be carry-over from other donors' samples. For the CDR3, the DNA is TGCAGTGCTTCAGACAGGGGCGCTTTCTTT. This sequence encodes CSASDRGAFF.